A selection of T cell receptor beta chains follows, all from one sample in a study of blood T cell repertoires in COVID-19. The method was immunoSEQ multiplex PCR; TCRdb's version includes in-frame clones alone and lacks a portion of them. The sample lists fewer than 500,000 clones; around 87% were seen once. Material: PBMCs or T cells enriched from blood (not recorded which). Receptor source: a man under 40 who had recovered from COVID-19. Both conserved end residues are part of each CDR3. The D gene is left open where the match is weak. The size field is filled for only some rows; it gives once, few, many or a size class.

d_call j_call v_call clone_size cdr3_nt cdr3_aa
- TRBJ1-5 TRBV19 - TGTGCCAGTACTCCGGACAGTCTAAATCAGCCCCAGCATTTT CASTPDSLNQPQHF
TRBD1 TRBJ1-1 TRBV29-1 - TGCAGCGTAGGGACAGGGGTTTTATCGGACACTGAAGCTTTCTTT CSVGTGVLSDTEAFF
TRBD2 TRBJ2-1 TRBV4-1 - TGCGCCAGCAGCCAAGGAGGGACTAGCGGGAAGTCTGAGCAGTTCTTC CASSQGGTSGKSEQFF
- TRBJ1-5 TRBV6-5 few TGTGCCAGCAACCGGGGGGGTGGCAATCAGCCCCAGCATTTT CASNRGGGNQPQHF
- TRBJ1-5 TRBV10-2 - TGCGCCAGCAGTGAGGGGCGGGATCAGCCCCAGCATTTT CASSEGRDQPQHF
- TRBJ2-7 TRBV9 - TGTGCCAGCAGCGGCCCGACTAGTGGCGAGCAGTACTTC CASSGPTSGEQYF
- TRBJ2-5 TRBV20-1 - TGCAGTGCTAGGCTAGCGGAGACCCAGTACTTC CSARLAETQYF
TRBD1 TRBJ1-2 TRBV5-1 - TGCGCCAGCAGTACTGGGACAGGGGTCTATGGCTACACCTTC CASSTGTGVYGYTF
TRBD1 TRBJ2-7 TRBV27 - TGTGCCAGCAGTCCGGGACAGGGGAGGGACGAGCAGTACTTC CASSPGQGRDEQYF
- TRBJ1-2 TRBV5-1 - TGCGCCAGCAGCTTGGAGGGGCAGGGTACCTATGGCTACACCTTC CASSLEGQGTYGYTF
TRBD2 TRBJ2-1 TRBV19 - TGTGCCAGTACCCCGGGGACTAGCGGGAGGGCCTTAAAGTTCTTC CASTPGTSGRALKFF
TRBD2 TRBJ2-3 TRBV29-1 once TGCAGCGTAGAGACTAGCGGGAGGGGGACAGATACGCAGTATTTT CSVETSGRGTDTQYF
- TRBJ1-6 TRBV27 - TGTGCCAGCAGTTACTATGTCGGGACAACAAATTCACCCCTCCACTTT CASSYYVGTTNSPLHF
TRBD2 TRBJ2-7 TRBV23-1 - TGCGCCAGCGGCTACCTAGCGGGAGGGCTAGCCTACGAGCAGTACTTC CASGYLAGGLAYEQYF
- TRBJ1-4 TRBV28 - TGTGCCAGCAGCTATTCCAGGGTAATGTGGAAACTGTTTTTT CASSYSRVMWKLFF
- TRBJ1-2 TRBV18 - TGTGCCAGCCAACAGTCCCCCGACTATGGCTACACCTTC CASQQSPDYGYTF
- TRBJ1-4 TRBV28 - TGTGCCAGCAGTTTATTGGGCAGGGATGAAAAACTGTTTTTT CASSLLGRDEKLFF
- TRBJ2-3 TRBV19 once TGTGCCAGTAGTCCACGTCGATTAGCGGAAAGCACAGATACGCAGTATTTT CASSPRRLAESTDTQYF
TRBD1 TRBJ2-2 TRBV27 - TGTGCCAGCAGTCCCTCCGGGACAGGGAGCTCCGGGGAGCTGTTTTTT CASSPSGTGSSGELFF
- TRBJ2-1 TRBV18 few TGTGCCAGCTCAACCGGGGCCTACAATGAGCAGTTCTTC CASSTGAYNEQFF
- TRBJ2-7 TRBV5-4 - TGTGCCAGCAGCTCAACGATAGGGGGGGGTTCCTACGAGCAGTACTTC CASSSTIGGGSYEQYF
TRBD1 TRBJ1-1 TRBV19 - TGTGCCAGTAGTATATCGACAGGGGGGATGAACACTGAAGCTTTCTTT CASSISTGGMNTEAFF
TRBD2 TRBJ2-3 TRBV7-2 - TGTGCCAGCAGCTTAGATAGCGGGAGCGCAGATACGCAGTATTTT CASSLDSGSADTQYF
- TRBJ1-6 TRBV4-1 - TGCGCCAGCAGCCAATACTCCTATAATTCACCCCTCCACTTT CASSQYSYNSPLHF
TRBD2 TRBJ2-7 TRBV4-1 - TGCGCCAGCAGCCAAGCAGTAGCGGGAGGGTACGAGCAGTACTTC CASSQAVAGGYEQYF
TRBD1 TRBJ1-2 TRBV19 - TGTGCCAGTAGTGACAGGGGACTTAGCCCTAACTATGGCTACACCTTC CASSDRGLSPNYGYTF
TRBD1 TRBJ2-7 TRBV6-5 - TGTGCCAGCAGGTACCATACGGGACAGAGCTCCTACGAGCAGTACTTC CASRYHTGQSSYEQYF
- TRBJ1-2 TRBV12-3/TRBV12-4 - TGTGCCAGCAGTTTAGCGGAGAGGGCCGGCTACACCTTC CASSLAERAGYTF
- TRBJ2-3 TRBV27 - TGTGCCAGCAGTCCCCTGTTAGATTCGGGCACAGATACGCAGTATTTT CASSPLLDSGTDTQYF
- TRBJ2-7 TRBV30 - TGTGCCTGGAGAAGTCTAGCGCTTACCTACGAGCAGTACTTC CAWRSLALTYEQYF
- TRBJ2-1 TRBV28 - TGTGCCAGCAGTCCTCCAGGATACAATGAGCAGTTCTTC CASSPPGYNEQFF
- TRBJ2-3 TRBV7-2 - TGTGCCAGCAGCTCCCTCAGGGGTAGCACAGATACGCAGTATTTT CASSSLRGSTDTQYF
- TRBJ2-7 TRBV12-3/TRBV12-4 - TGTGCCAGTGGTGGTAGCGGTGACGAGCAGTACTTC CASGGSGDEQYF
- TRBJ1-4 TRBV7-9 - TGTGCCAGCAGCTTAGTGGGGCCTACTAATGAAAAACTGTTTTTT CASSLVGPTNEKLFF
TRBD1 TRBJ1-1 TRBV10-2 - TGCGCCAGCAACCTCGGGACAGGAACTGAAGCTTTCTTT CASNLGTGTEAFF